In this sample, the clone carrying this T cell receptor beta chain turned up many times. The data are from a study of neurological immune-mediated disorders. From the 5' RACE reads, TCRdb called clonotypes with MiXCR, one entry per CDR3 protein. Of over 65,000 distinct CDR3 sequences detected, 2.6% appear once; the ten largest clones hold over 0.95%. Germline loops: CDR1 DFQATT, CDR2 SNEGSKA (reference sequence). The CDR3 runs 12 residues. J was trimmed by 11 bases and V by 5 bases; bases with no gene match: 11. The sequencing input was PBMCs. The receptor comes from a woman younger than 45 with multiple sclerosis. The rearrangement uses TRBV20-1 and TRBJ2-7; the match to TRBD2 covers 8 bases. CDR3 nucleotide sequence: TGCAGTGCTCTCCTCGGACTAGCTGAGGAGTACTTC. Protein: CSALLGLAEEYF.